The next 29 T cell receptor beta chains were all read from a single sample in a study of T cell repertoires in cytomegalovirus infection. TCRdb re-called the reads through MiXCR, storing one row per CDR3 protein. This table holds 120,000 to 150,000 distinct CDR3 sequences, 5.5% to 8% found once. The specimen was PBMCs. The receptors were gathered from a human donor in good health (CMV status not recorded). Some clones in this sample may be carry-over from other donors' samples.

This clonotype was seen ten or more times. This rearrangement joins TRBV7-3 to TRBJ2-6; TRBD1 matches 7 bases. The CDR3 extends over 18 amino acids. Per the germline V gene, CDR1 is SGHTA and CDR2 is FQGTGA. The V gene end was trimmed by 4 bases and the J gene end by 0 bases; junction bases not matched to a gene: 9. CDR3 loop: CASSSRDRPRSGANVLTF. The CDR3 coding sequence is TGTGCCAGCAGCTCGAGGGACAGACCCCGCTCTGGGGCCAACGTCCTGACTTTC.

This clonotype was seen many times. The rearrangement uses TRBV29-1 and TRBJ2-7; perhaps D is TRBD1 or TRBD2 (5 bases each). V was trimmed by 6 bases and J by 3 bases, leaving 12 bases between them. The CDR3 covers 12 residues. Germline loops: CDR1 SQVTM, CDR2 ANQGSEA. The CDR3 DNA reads TGCAGCGTGGGGCGGACTTACTACGAGCAGTACTTC. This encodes CSVGRTYYEQYF.

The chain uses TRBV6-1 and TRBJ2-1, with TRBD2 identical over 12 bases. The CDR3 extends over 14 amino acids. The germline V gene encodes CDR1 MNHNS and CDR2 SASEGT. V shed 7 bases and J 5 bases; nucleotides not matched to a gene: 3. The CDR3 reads CASNGLAGNNEQFF. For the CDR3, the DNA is TGTGCCAGCAATGGACTAGCGGGGAACAATGAGCAGTTCTTC.

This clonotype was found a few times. The CDR3 reads CASEAGGSYEQYF. CDR3 bases: TGTGCCAGCGAGGCAGGGGGCTCCTACGAGCAGTACTTC. This chain connects TRBV2 to TRBJ2-7; 7 nucleotides align to TRBD1. J was trimmed by 0 bases and V by 8 bases; bases with no gene match: 4. The CDR3 loop spans 13 amino acids. Germline values: CDR1 SNHLY, CDR2 FYNNEI. The variable domain in full, completed from reference TRBV2 and TRBJ2-7, reads EPEVTQTPSHQVTQMGQEVILRCVPISNHLYFYWYRQILGQKVEFLVSFYNNEISEKSEIFDDQFSVERPDGSNFTLKIRSTKLEDSAMYFCASEAGGSYEQYFGPGTRLTVT.

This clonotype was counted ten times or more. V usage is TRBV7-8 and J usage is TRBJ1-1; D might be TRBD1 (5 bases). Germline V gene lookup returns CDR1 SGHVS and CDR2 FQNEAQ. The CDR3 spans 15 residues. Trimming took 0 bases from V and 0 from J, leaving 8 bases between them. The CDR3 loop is CASSLARQMNTEAFF. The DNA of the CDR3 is TGTGCCAGCAGCTTAGCCCGACAGATGAACACTGAAGCTTTCTTT. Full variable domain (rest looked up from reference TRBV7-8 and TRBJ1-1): GAGVSQSPRYKVAKRGQDVALRCDPISGHVSLFWYQQALGQGPEFLTYFQNEAQLDKSGLPSDRFFAERPEGSVSTLKIQRTQQEDSAVYLCASSLARQMNTEAFFGQGTRLTVV.

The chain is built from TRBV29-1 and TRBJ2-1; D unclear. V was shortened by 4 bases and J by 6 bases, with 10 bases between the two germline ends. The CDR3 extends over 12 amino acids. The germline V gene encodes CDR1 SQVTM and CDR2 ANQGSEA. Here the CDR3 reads CSVGASSNEQFF. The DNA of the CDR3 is TGCAGCGTTGGGGCCTCTAGCAATGAGCAGTTCTTC.

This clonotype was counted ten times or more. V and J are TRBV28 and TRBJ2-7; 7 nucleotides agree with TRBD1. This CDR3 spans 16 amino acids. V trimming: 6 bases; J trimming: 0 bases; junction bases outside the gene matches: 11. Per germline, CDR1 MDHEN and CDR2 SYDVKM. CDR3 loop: CASRGSGQLVSYEQYF. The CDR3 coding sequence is TGTGCCAGCAGGGGGTCGGGACAGCTAGTCTCCTACGAGCAGTACTTC.

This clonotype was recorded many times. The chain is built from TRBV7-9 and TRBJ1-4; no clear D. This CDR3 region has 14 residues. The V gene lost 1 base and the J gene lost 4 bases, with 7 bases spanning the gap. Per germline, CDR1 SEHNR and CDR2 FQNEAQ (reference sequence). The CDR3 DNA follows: TGTGCCAGCAGCTTAGAACAGATTAATGAAAAACTGTTTTTT. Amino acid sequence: CASSLEQINEKLFF.

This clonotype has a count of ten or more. CDR3 in DNA: TGTGCCAGCAGCTTGGGAGGGGGACAGGGAGGAAACACCATATATTTT. Its translation is CASSLGGGQGGNTIYF. The chain uses TRBV7-2 and TRBJ1-3, with TRBD1 identical over 9 bases. Germline CDR1 reads SGHTA; CDR2 reads FQGNSA. The CDR3 totals 16 residues. V lost 3 bases, J lost 4 bases, and 7 bases stayed unmatched.

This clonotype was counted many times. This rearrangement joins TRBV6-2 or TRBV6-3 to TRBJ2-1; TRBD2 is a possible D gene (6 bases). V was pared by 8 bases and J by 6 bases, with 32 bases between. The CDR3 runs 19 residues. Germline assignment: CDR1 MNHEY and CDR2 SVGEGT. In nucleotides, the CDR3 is TGTGCCAGCCCACGGGACTCCGGGACCAAACATCTTCGGATCAATGAGCAGTTCTTC. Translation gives CASPRDSGTKHLRINEQFF.

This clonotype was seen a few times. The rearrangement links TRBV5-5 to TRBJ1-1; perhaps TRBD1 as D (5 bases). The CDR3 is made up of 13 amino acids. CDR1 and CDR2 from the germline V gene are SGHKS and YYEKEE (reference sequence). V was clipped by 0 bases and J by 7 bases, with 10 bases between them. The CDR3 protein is CASSLVGGVEAFF. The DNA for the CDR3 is TGTGCCAGCAGCTTGGTCGGAGGGGTTGAAGCTTTCTTT.

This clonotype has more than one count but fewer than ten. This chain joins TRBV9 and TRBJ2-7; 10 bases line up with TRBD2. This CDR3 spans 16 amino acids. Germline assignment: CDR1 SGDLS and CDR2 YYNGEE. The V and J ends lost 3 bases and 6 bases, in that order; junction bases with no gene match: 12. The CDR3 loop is CASSAGLADKSGEQYF. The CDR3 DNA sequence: TGTGCCAGCAGCGCCGGACTAGCGGACAAATCGGGCGAGCAGTACTTC. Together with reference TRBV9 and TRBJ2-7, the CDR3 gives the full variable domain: DSGVTQTPKHLITATGQRVTLRCSPRSGDLSVYWYQQSLDQGLQFLIQYYNGEERAKGNILERFSAQQFPDLHSELNLSSLELGDSALYFCASSAGLADKSGEQYFGPGTRLTVT.

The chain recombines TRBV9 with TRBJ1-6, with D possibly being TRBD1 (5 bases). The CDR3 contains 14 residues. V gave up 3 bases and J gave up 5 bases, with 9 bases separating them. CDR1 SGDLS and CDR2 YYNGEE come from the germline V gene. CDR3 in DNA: TGTGCCAGCAGCGGACAGTTGGATAATTCACCCCTCCACTTT. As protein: CASSGQLDNSPLHF.

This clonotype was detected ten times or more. CDR3 nucleotide sequence: TGTGCCAGCAGCGGCCGGGACAGGGGTATGGAGACCCAGTACTTC. This encodes CASSGRDRGMETQYF. This chain links TRBV11-2 with TRBJ2-5, with 10 bases aligning to TRBD1. CDR1 SGHAT and CDR2 FQNNGV come from the germline V gene. The ends lost 5 bases at V and 5 bases at J; junction bases unmatched: 8. The CDR3 has 15 amino acids.

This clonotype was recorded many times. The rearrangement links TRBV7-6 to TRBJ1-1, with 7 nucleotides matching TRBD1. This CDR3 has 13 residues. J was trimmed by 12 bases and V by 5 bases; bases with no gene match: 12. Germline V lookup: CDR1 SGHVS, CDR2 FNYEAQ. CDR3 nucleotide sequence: TGTGCCAGCAGCCCCCCAGGGGGTTTTATAACTTTCTTT. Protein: CASSPPGGFITFF.

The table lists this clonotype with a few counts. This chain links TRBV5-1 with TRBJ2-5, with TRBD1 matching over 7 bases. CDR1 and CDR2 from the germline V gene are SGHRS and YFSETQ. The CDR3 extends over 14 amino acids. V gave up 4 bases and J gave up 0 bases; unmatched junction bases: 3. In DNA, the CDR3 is TGCGCCAGCAGCCTGGGACAGTACCAAGAGACCCAGTACTTC. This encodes CASSLGQYQETQYF.

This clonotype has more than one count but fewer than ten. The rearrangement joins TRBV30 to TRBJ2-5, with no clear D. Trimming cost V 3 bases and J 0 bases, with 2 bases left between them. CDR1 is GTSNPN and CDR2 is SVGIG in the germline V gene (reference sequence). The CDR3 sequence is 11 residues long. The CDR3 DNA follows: TGTGCCTGGAGGTACCAAGAGACCCAGTACTTC. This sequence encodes CAWRYQETQYF.

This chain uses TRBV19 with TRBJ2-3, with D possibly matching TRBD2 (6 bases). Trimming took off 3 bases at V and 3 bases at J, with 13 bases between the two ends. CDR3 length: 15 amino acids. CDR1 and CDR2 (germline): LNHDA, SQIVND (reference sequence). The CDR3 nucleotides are TGTGCCAGTAGTATGCCGGCGGGGAGAACAGATACGCAGTATTTT. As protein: CASSMPAGRTDTQYF.

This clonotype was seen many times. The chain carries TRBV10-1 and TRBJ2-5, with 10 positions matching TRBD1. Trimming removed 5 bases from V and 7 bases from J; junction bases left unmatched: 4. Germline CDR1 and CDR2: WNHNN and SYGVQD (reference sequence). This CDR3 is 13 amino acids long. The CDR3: CASSPRTGGTQYF. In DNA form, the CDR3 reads TGCGCCAGCAGTCCACGGACAGGGGGGACCCAGTACTTC.

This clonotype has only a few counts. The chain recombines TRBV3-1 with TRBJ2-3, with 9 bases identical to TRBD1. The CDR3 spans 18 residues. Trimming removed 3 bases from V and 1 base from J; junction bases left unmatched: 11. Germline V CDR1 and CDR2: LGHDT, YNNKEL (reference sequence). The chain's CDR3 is CASSQGTGFGPRTDTQYF. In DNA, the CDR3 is TGTGCCAGCAGCCAGGGGACAGGGTTCGGACCTCGCACAGATACGCAGTATTTT.

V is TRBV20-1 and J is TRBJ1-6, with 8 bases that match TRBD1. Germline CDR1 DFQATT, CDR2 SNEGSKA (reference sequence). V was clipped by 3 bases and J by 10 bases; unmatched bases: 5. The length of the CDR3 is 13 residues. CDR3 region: CSARDTGGSPLHF. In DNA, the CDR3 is TGCAGTGCTAGGGATACAGGGGGATCACCCCTCCACTTT.

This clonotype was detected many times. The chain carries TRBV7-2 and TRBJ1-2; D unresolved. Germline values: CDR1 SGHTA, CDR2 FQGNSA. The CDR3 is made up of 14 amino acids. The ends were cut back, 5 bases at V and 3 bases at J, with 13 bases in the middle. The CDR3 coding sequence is TGTGCCAGCAGCCTAGTCGGGGTTGACTATGGCTACACCTTC. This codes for CASSLVGVDYGYTF. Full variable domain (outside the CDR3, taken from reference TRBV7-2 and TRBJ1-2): GAGVSQSPSNKVTEKGKDVELRCDPISGHTALYWYRQSLGQGLEFLIYFQGNSAPDKSGLPSDRFSAERTGGSVSTLTIQRTQQEDSAVYLCASSLVGVDYGYTFGSGTRLTVV.

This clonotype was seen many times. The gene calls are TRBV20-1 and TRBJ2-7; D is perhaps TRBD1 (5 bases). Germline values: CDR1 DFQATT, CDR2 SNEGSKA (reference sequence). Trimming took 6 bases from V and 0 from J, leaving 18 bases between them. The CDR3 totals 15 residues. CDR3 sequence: CSAAKRQNISYEQYF. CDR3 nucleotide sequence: TGCAGTGCAGCTAAACGACAGAATATCTCCTACGAGCAGTACTTC.

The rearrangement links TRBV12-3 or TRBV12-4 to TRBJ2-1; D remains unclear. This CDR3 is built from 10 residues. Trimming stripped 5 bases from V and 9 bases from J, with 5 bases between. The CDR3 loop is CASSVVEQFF. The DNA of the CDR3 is TGTGCCAGCAGTGTGGTTGAGCAGTTCTTC.

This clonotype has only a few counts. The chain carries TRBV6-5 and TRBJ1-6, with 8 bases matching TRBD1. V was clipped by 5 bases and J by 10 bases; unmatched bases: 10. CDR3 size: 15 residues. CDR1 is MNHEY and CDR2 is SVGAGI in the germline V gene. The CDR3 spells CASSQGQGVGSPLHF. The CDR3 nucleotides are TGTGCCAGCAGTCAAGGACAGGGAGTAGGATCACCCCTCCACTTT.

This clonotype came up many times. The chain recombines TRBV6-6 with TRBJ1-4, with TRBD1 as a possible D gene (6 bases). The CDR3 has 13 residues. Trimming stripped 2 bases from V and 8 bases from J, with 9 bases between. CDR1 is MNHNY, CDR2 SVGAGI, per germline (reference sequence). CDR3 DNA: TGTGCCAGCAGTTACATCCAGGGGGAAAAACTGTTTTTT. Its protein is CASSYIQGEKLFF.

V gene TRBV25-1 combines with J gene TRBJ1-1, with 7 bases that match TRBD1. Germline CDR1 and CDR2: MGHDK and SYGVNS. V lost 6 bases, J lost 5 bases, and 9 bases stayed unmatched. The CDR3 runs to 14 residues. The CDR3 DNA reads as TGTGCCAGCAGCCTGACAGGGATTCTGACTGAAGCTTTCTTT. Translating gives CASSLTGILTEAFF. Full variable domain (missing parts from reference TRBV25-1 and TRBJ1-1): EADIYQTPRYLVIGTGKKITLECSQTMGHDKMYWYQQDPGMELHLIHYSYGVNSTEKGDLSSESTVSRIRTEHFPLTLESARPSHTSQYLCASSLTGILTEAFFGQGTRLTVV.

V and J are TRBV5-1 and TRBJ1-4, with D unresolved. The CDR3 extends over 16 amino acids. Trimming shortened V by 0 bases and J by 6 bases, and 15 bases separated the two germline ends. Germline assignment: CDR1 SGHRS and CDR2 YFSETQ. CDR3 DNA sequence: TGCGCCAGCAGCTTGGCAAATACGGACGGATATGAAAAACTGTTTTTT. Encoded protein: CASSLANTDGYEKLFF.

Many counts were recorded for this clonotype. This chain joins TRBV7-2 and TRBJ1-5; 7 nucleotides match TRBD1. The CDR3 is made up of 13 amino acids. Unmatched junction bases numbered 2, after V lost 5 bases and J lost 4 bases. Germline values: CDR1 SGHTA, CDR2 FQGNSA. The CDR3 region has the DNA TGTGCCAGCAGCCCGACAGGGAATCAGCCCCAGCATTTT. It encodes CASSPTGNQPQHF.